Below are 15 T cell receptor beta chains sequenced from a single sample in a study of blood T cell repertoires in COVID-19 (TCRdb year 2020). The method was the immunoSEQ multiplex PCR assay. TCRdb took over this immuneACCESS table, retaining in-frame rearrangements with V and J assigned. Such tables are incomplete; in checked studies, under half of the missing clones stem from an unresolved V gene, and the remainder is unexplained. The sample has about 300,000 clones on record, about 87% of them singletons. 1.3% of the sample is held by the ten biggest clonotypes. Material for sequencing was peripheral blood. Receptor source: a man between 65 and 85 years old with acute or convalescent COVID-19.

The chain recombines TRBV18 with TRBJ2-7; 7 nucleotides align to TRBD1. This CDR3 is built from 15 residues. V dropped 3 bases and J dropped 2; count of bases not matched to a gene: 7. Germline V gene lookup returns CDR1 KGHSH and CDR2 LQKENI. Here the CDR3 DNA reads TGTGCCAGCTCACCTCCCGGGACAGAGACCTACGAGCAGTACTTC. It is translated as CASSPPGTETYEQYF.

The chain combines TRBV5-1 with TRBJ1-1; TRBD1 agrees at 7 bases. The CDR3 sequence is 14 residues long. CDR1 is SGHRS, CDR2 YFSETQ, per germline. V lost 3 bases to trimming and J lost 6 bases; unmatched junction nucleotides: 8. This chain's CDR3 is CASSSNTGDSEAFF. The CDR3 DNA sequence: TGCGCCAGCAGCTCGAACACAGGGGATTCTGAAGCTTTCTTT.

The chain is built from TRBV30 and TRBJ1-2; 8 nucleotides line up with TRBD1. Germline CDR1 reads GTSNPN; CDR2 reads SVGIG (reference sequence). The CDR3 has 13 amino acids. The ends lost 4 bases at V and 6 bases at J; junction bases unmatched: 7. This CDR3 reads CAWKDREKDGYTF. The DNA of the CDR3 is TGTGCCTGGAAGGACAGGGAGAAGGATGGCTACACCTTC.

The CDR3 region is CASSLGRTGNLGEQFF. The CDR3 DNA sequence: TGTGCCAGCAGCTTGGGGCGGACAGGGAATCTCGGGGAGCAGTTCTTC. V and J are TRBV7-2 and TRBJ2-1; TRBD1 agrees at 8 bases. From germline, CDR1 is SGHTA and CDR2 FQGNSA. With 3 bases clipped from V and 10 bases from J, the junction kept 14 bases outside the gene matches. There are 16 residues in the CDR3.

V gene TRBV12-3 or TRBV12-4 combines with J gene TRBJ2-2, with 8 bases lining up with TRBD2. The CDR3 is 13 residues long. Trimming at V came to 8 bases and at J to 4 bases, leaving 3 bases not matched to a gene. This CDR3 is CASGTSGTGELFF. The CDR3 DNA sequence: TGTGCCAGCGGAACTAGCGGCACCGGGGAGCTGTTTTTT.

The chain uses TRBV5-1 and TRBJ2-7, with TRBD1 matching over 10 bases. The CDR3 totals 13 residues. V trimming: 2 bases; J trimming: 7 bases; junction bases outside the gene matches: 3. Per germline, CDR1 SGHRS and CDR2 YFSETQ. Here the CDR3 reads CASSLDRGQEQYF. In nucleotides, the CDR3 is TGCGCCAGCAGCTTAGACAGGGGGCAGGAGCAGTACTTC.

The CDR3 is CASSLVQGLANYGYTF. For the CDR3, the DNA is TGCGCCAGCAGCTTGGTACAGGGCCTGGCTAACTATGGCTACACCTTC. J is TRBJ1-2 and V is TRBV5-1; D might be TRBD1 (6 bases). The CDR3 has 16 residues. Trimming pared 0 bases from V and 0 bases from J, leaving 12 bases between. Germline CDR1 reads SGHRS; CDR2 reads YFSETQ.

The CDR3 DNA reads as TGTGCCAGCAGCCCCGGGACAGGGACCACAGATACGCAGTATTTT. It is translated as CASSPGTGTTDTQYF. V gene TRBV28 combines with J gene TRBJ2-3; TRBD1 agrees at 9 bases. With 6 bases clipped from V and 2 bases from J, the junction kept 6 bases outside the gene matches. The CDR3 totals 15 residues. CDR1 and CDR2 from the germline V gene are MDHEN and SYDVKM.

The rearrangement links TRBV5-1 to TRBJ2-3, with 8 bases aligning to TRBD2. This CDR3 has 14 residues. Germline V lookup: CDR1 SGHRS, CDR2 YFSETQ. V was clipped by 6 bases and J by 5 bases; unmatched bases: 8. The CDR3: CASKNSGVVDTQYF. CDR3 coding DNA: TGCGCCAGCAAGAATAGCGGGGTTGTAGATACGCAGTATTTT.

The V call is TRBV6-6, the J call TRBJ1-6, with TRBD1 matching over 7 bases. V dropped 8 bases and J dropped 3; count of bases not matched to a gene: 1. Germline lookup yields CDR1 MNHNY and CDR2 SVGAGI (reference sequence). The CDR3 runs 13 residues. DNA of the CDR3: TGTGCCAGCGGGACAGTCTATAATTCACCCCTCCACTTT. The encoded protein is CASGTVYNSPLHF.

This chain joins TRBV9 and TRBJ1-1; TRBD1 is a possible D gene (5 bases). CDR1 SGDLS and CDR2 YYNGEE come from the germline V gene. CDR3 length: 16 amino acids. V gave up 0 bases and J gave up 0 bases, with 12 bases separating them. The CDR3 DNA reads TGTGCCAGCAGCGTAGATCAGGGTTTGGTGAACACTGAAGCTTTCTTT. Its translation: CASSVDQGLVNTEAFF.

V usage is TRBV24-1 and J usage is TRBJ2-1, with D possibly matching TRBD2 (5 bases). Germline CDR1 KGHDR, CDR2 SFDVKD. The length of the CDR3 is 13 residues. V was pared by 4 bases and J by 6 bases, with 9 bases between. In nucleotides, the CDR3 is TGTGCCACCAGTGAAGAAGCGGCCAATGAGCAGTTCTTC. It codes for CATSEEAANEQFF.

The rearrangement joins TRBV7-9 to TRBJ2-2; 7 bases align to TRBD2. CDR1 and CDR2 from the germline V gene are SEHNR and FQNEAQ (reference sequence). CDR3 length: 16 residues. The ends lost 1 base at V and 1 base at J; junction bases unmatched: 3. The CDR3 sequence is CASSLGASGNTGELFF. The CDR3 DNA reads as TGTGCCAGCAGCTTAGGTGCTAGCGGGAACACCGGGGAGCTGTTTTTT.

The chain uses TRBV7-8 and TRBJ1-4, with D perhaps matching TRBD1 (6 bases). Trimming took off 0 bases at V and 3 bases at J, with 8 bases between the two ends. The CDR3 runs 15 residues. Germline-derived CDR1 and CDR2 are SGHVS and FQNEAQ. The CDR3 DNA reads TGTGCCAGCAGCTTAGCCCAGGGGTCTAATGAAAAACTGTTTTTT. Protein product: CASSLAQGSNEKLFF.

This rearrangement joins TRBV6-5 to TRBJ2-4; 7 positions match TRBD1. The CDR3 is made up of 15 amino acids. Germline V CDR1 and CDR2: MNHEY, SVGAGI. Germline trimming cut 5 bases from V and 7 bases from J; bases unmatched to any gene: 11. The CDR3 protein is CASSRTGQFGNIQYF. CDR3 DNA sequence: TGTGCCAGCAGTCGTACGGGACAGTTTGGGAACATTCAGTACTTC.